The 25 T cell receptor beta chains below all came from one sample that was sequenced in a study of T cell repertoires in cytomegalovirus infection. Via MiXCR, TCRdb re-called the reads, giving one row per CDR3 protein. The data contain some 800,000 distinct CDR3 sequences, around a third of them singletons. No antigen has been assigned to these receptors. The sequences come from cultured CD8+ T cells from PBMCs, collected from culture after CMV antigen stimulation. Source of these receptors: a human donor in good health (CMV status not recorded). Some clones in this sample may be carry-over from other donors' samples.

This clonotype was seen at least ten times. The chain is built from TRBV7-9 and TRBJ2-7; TRBD2 agrees at 10 bases. CDR1 is SEHNR, CDR2 FQNEAQ, per germline (reference sequence). Trimming at V came to 5 bases and at J to 7 bases, leaving 8 bases not matched to a gene. This CDR3 is 14 amino acids long. CDR3 DNA sequence: TGTGCCAGCAGCCCAGTCACACTAGCGGGGGAGCAGTACGTC. Translating gives CASSPVTLAGEQYV.

The rearrangement links TRBV12-3 or TRBV12-4 to TRBJ1-5; tentatively, D is TRBD1 (5 bases). The CDR3 sequence is 13 residues long. V lost 8 bases and J 6 bases, leaving 14 bases between the germline ends. The CDR3 DNA follows: TGTGCCAGCCTTGGGGCAGTAGGTCAGCCCCAGCATTTT. This gives the protein CASLGAVGQPQHF.

The chain recombines TRBV11-2 with TRBJ2-5; D possibly corresponds to TRBD1 (6 bases). The germline V and J ends were trimmed by 4 bases and 2 bases, with 11 bases remaining between them. CDR3 length equals 14 residues. Germline lookup yields CDR1 SGHAT and CDR2 FQNNGV. In DNA form, the CDR3 reads TGTGCCAGCAGCTCTTGGGGGCAACAAGAGACCCAGTACTTC. Protein product: CASSSWGQQETQYF.

This clonotype was seen many times. This chain connects TRBV20-1 to TRBJ2-5; 10 nucleotides match TRBD2. Germline CDR1 and CDR2: DFQATT and SNEGSKA (reference sequence). V shed 3 bases and J 6 bases; nucleotides not matched to a gene: 10. This CDR3 contains 15 residues. The CDR3 reads CSARGPGLAIKTQYF. As DNA, the CDR3 is TGCAGTGCTAGGGGCCCGGGACTAGCGATAAAGACCCAGTACTTC.

The chain uses TRBV6-1 and TRBJ2-2, with D possibly matching TRBD2 (7 bases). CDR1 MNHNS and CDR2 SASEGT come from the germline V gene. The CDR3 totals 15 residues. V was pared by 7 bases and J by 6 bases, with 18 bases between. CDR3 region: CASTRTAGYPGELFF. The CDR3 coding sequence is TGTGCCAGCACCAGGACAGCGGGATATCCCGGGGAGCTGTTTTTT.

This clonotype came up many times. The chain recombines TRBV12-3 or TRBV12-4 with TRBJ1-1; perhaps TRBD1 as D (5 bases). V was pared by 1 base and J by 7 bases, with 10 bases between. This CDR3 is 13 amino acids long. The chain's CDR3 is CASSLGKGLEAFF. The DNA for the CDR3 is TGTGCCAGCAGTTTAGGCAAGGGGCTTGAAGCTTTCTTT.

The chain couples TRBV12-5 to TRBJ2-1, with a tentative D call TRBD2 (5 bases). Trimming took 7 bases from V and 0 from J, leaving 16 bases between them. Germline V gives CDR1 LGHNT, CDR2 FRNRAP. CDR3 length: 16 amino acids. The CDR3 bases are TGTGCTAGTGTCCCGGTCTGGGAGAGCTCCTACAATGAGCAGTTCTTC. Amino acids: CASVPVWESSYNEQFF.

This clonotype was counted a few times. V and J are TRBV20-1 and TRBJ2-2; the D is unclear. The CDR3 has 13 amino acids. V lost 5 bases, J lost 2 bases, and 9 bases lay in between. Germline lookup yields CDR1 DFQATT and CDR2 SNEGSKA (reference sequence). The CDR3 DNA follows: TGCAGTGCTGTGGACGGCAACACCGGGGAGCTGTTTTTT. Protein: CSAVDGNTGELFF.

This clonotype has more than one count but fewer than ten. The gene calls are TRBV4-1 and TRBJ1-1; possible D gene TRBD1, 5 bases. Germline V lookup: CDR1 MGHRA, CDR2 YSYEKL. The V gene lost 5 bases and the J gene lost 7 bases, with 17 bases spanning the gap. The CDR3 consists of 14 residues. This CDR3 reads CASSYTGLAGEAFF. In nucleotides, the CDR3 is TGCGCCAGCAGCTATACAGGCTTAGCAGGTGAAGCTTTCTTT.

The V call is TRBV3-1, the J call TRBJ1-5, with D perhaps TRBD1 (6 bases). Trimming shortened V by 4 bases and J by 6 bases, and 13 bases separated the two germline ends. Germline CDR1 is LGHDT and CDR2 is YNNKEL (reference sequence). The CDR3 runs to 14 residues. CDR3 DNA: TGTGCCAGCAGCCGGACTTCAGGGGTTCAGCCCCAGCATTTT. It yields the protein CASSRTSGVQPQHF. The entire variable domain, with the rest obtained from reference TRBV3-1 and TRBJ1-5, is as follows: DTAVSQTPKYLVTQMGNDKSIKCEQNLGHDTMYWYKQDSKKFLKIMFSYNNKELIINETVPNRFSPKSPDKAHLNLHINSLELGDSAVYFCASSRTSGVQPQHFGDGTRLSIL.

This clonotype appeared a few times. The chain employs TRBV7-2 and TRBJ2-7, with 7 bases lining up with TRBD2. V trimming: 4 bases; J trimming: 3 bases; junction bases outside the gene matches: 6. The germline CDR1 and CDR2 sequences are SGHTA and FQGNSA. CDR3 length: 14 residues. Here the CDR3 reads CASSWGGGDYEQYV. CDR3 nucleotide sequence: TGTGCCAGCAGCTGGGGCGGGGGAGACTACGAGCAGTACGTC.

This clonotype was counted between two and nine times. The V and J genes are TRBV6-1 and TRBJ1-1, with D possibly matching TRBD1 (5 bases). The CDR3 contains 14 residues. The V gene lost 5 bases and the J gene lost 2 bases, with 12 bases spanning the gap. From germline, CDR1 is MNHNS and CDR2 SASEGT. CDR3 protein: CASSSQGFNTEAFF. In nucleotides, the CDR3 is TGTGCCAGCAGTTCCCAGGGTTTTAACACTGAAGCTTTCTTT.

Only a few counts were recorded for this clonotype. The chain combines TRBV2 with TRBJ1-1; unclear D gene. Trimming left V 9 bases short and J 8 bases short, with 10 bases between. CDR3 length: 10 residues. Germline V CDR1 and CDR2: SNHLY, FYNNEI. The CDR3 nucleotides read TGTGCCAGTACCCGGGGAGAAGCTTTCTTT. This sequence encodes CASTRGEAFF.

The V and J genes are TRBV9 and TRBJ2-2, with no clear D. CDR3 length: 16 amino acids. Germline V gene lookup returns CDR1 SGDLS and CDR2 YYNGEE. V lost 1 base and J lost 5, with 15 bases in between. The CDR3: CASSVHRRQTTGELFF. CDR3 sequence (DNA): TGTGCCAGCAGCGTACACCGCAGGCAGACTACCGGGGAGCTGTTTTTT.

The sample holds many counts of this clonotype. The CDR3, as DNA: TGCGCCAGCAGCCACAACGCTGAACGTGAGCAGTTCTTC. Translating it yields CASSHNAEREQFF. This chain uses TRBV4-1 with TRBJ2-1, with D unresolved. Germline V gene data show CDR1 as MGHRA and CDR2 as YSYEKL. The CDR3 sequence is 13 residues long. V gave up 3 bases and J gave up 9 bases, with 12 bases separating them.

The V call is TRBV3-1, the J call TRBJ1-1; D gene uncertain. This CDR3 comprises 16 residues. The germline V gene encodes CDR1 LGHDT and CDR2 YNNKEL (reference sequence). V lost 2 bases and J lost 8, with 21 bases in between. CDR3 coding DNA: TGTGCCAGCAGCCAACTAGAATGGAACGCTCGCCCGGAAGCTTTCTTT. Residues: CASSQLEWNARPEAFF.

In this sample, this clonotype turned up a few times. The chain recombines TRBV2 with TRBJ2-3; D gene unclear. CDR1 is SNHLY and CDR2 is FYNNEI in the germline V gene. The CDR3 is made up of 16 amino acids. Trimming took off 1 base at V and 0 bases at J, with 11 bases between the two ends. The CDR3 region is CASSEGRQPSTDTQYF. DNA of the CDR3: TGTGCCAGCAGTGAAGGAAGGCAGCCAAGCACAGATACGCAGTATTTT.

The chain combines TRBV27 with TRBJ2-2; 7 bases are shared with TRBD2. CDR1 MNHEY and CDR2 SMNVEV come from the germline V gene (reference sequence). V lost 5 bases to trimming and J lost 6 bases; unmatched junction nucleotides: 3. The CDR3 loop spans 13 amino acids. This chain's CDR3 is CASSETSPGELFF. CDR3 nucleotides: TGTGCCAGCAGTGAGACTAGCCCCGGGGAGCTGTTTTTT.

At least ten counts were recorded for this clonotype. The genes are TRBV7-9 and TRBJ2-3; the D is unclear. Germline V CDR1 and CDR2: SEHNR, FQNEAQ (reference sequence). The CDR3 is 14 amino acids. Between the trimmed V and J ends, which lost 3 bases and 6 bases, there was a span of 13 bases. Here the CDR3 reads CASSFLAIVDTQYF. The CDR3 coding sequence is TGTGCCAGCAGCTTTTTAGCTATCGTGGATACGCAGTATTTT.

This chain uses TRBV27 with TRBJ1-1, with 9 nucleotides matching TRBD1. CDR1 and CDR2 (germline): MNHEY, SMNVEV (reference sequence). CDR3 size: 15 residues. V was clipped by 6 bases and J by 2 bases; unmatched bases: 7. CDR3 sequence reads: CASSHTGGVNTEAFF. Written as DNA, the CDR3 is TGTGCCAGCAGCCATACAGGGGGCGTAAACACTGAAGCTTTCTTT.

This clonotype has a handful of counts. Mismatch with germline at one junction end may stem from a read error. The V call is TRBV7-2, the J call TRBJ1-4; D might be TRBD1 (5 bases). Per the germline V gene, CDR1 is SGHTA and CDR2 is FQGNSA. The CDR3 totals 15 residues. CDR3 in DNA: TGTGCCACCAGCAGATATGGGGCGCCTAATGAAAAACTGTTTTTT. It specifies CATSRYGAPNEKLFF.

The chain employs TRBV27 and TRBJ1-2; the D is unclear. The ends were cut back, 0 bases at V and 10 bases at J, with 12 bases in the middle. Germline-derived CDR1 and CDR2 are MNHEY and SMNVEV (reference sequence). The CDR3 loop spans 13 amino acids. CDR3 DNA: TGTGCCAGCAGTTTATCGGCTGGGAACGACTACACCTTC. It is translated as CASSLSAGNDYTF.

This clonotype turned up a few times. This chain uses TRBV27 with TRBJ2-7; D might be TRBD1 (6 bases). This CDR3 has 16 residues. Germline lookup yields CDR1 MNHEY and CDR2 SMNVEV (reference sequence). With 2 bases removed from V and 2 bases from J, the gap between germline ends came to 16 bases. The CDR3 protein is CASSLTAGTLAYEQYF. Written as DNA, the CDR3 is TGTGCCAGCAGTTTAACCGCCGGGACACTAGCCTACGAGCAGTACTTC.

This clonotype appeared many times. This chain uses TRBV7-9 with TRBJ1-1; D is uncertain. V lost 5 bases to trimming and J lost 4 bases, with 11 bases between them. This CDR3 is built from 13 residues. Germline V CDR1 and CDR2: SEHNR, FQNEAQ (reference sequence). Here the CDR3 reads CASSPSQGTEAFF. CDR3 DNA: TGTGCCAGCAGCCCTAGTCAAGGCACTGAAGCTTTCTTT.

This clonotype was detected only a few times. The chain is built from TRBV12-3 or TRBV12-4 and TRBJ1-2; no firm D call. This CDR3 region has 13 residues. Trimming shortened V by 5 bases and J by 0 bases, and 7 bases separated the two germline ends. As DNA, the CDR3 is TGTGCCAGCAGTCGGCGTACTAACTATGGCTACACCTTC. This encodes CASSRRTNYGYTF.